This T cell receptor beta chain was found in a study of CD4 T cell repertoires in COVID-19. J gave up 6 bases and V 0 bases, and 10 bases lay outside the gene matches. CDR1 and CDR2 (germline): KGHSH, LQKENI. The CDR3 runs 17 residues. This clone was found once. Measured with immunoSEQ multiplex PCR; TCRdb has only the in-frame clones, and not every one. The repertoire includes more than 20,000 clones, 93% of them detected once, and around 0.66% sits in the top ten. No culture step preceded sequencing of the ex vivo isolated memory T cells. V usage is TRBV18 and J usage is TRBJ2-1; TRBD2 aligns across 8 bases. The material was circulating follicular helper CD4+ T cells (cTfh) from blood, obtained before the COVID-19 pandemic. The receptor's source is a human donor who had COVID-19. The DNA of the CDR3 is TGTGCCAGCTCACCACCGGTATCGGGAGGGTTTACCAATGAGCAGTTCTTC. Its protein product is CASSPPVSGGFTNEQFF.